This T cell receptor (beta chain) was sequenced for a study of siplizumab effects on memory and regulatory T cells. Libraries were prepared by immunoSEQ multiplex PCR; TCRdb keeps only in-frame clonotypes and omits some of them. This sample has tens of thousands of clones; roughly 97% occur once, and the top ten carry around 0.03%. There are 15 residues in the CDR3. Per germline, CDR1 KGHSH and CDR2 LQKENI. V dropped 0 bases and J dropped 3 bases, with 12 bases sitting between them. The source of this sequence is a human donor in good health. J is TRBJ2-7 and V is TRBV18; D call uncertain. Sequencing used naive CD4+ T cells sorted from blood. For the CDR3, the DNA is TGTGCCAGCTCACCACCGGAATCTCACCGCTACGAGCAGTACTTC. Translation gives CASSPPESHRYEQYF.